This T cell receptor (beta chain) was retrieved from a study of shared clonotypes between healthy human individuals. The CDR3 consists of 11 residues. The germline V and J ends were trimmed by 8 bases and 4 bases, with 6 bases remaining between them. The V gene's germline CDR1 is MGHRA and CDR2 YSYEKL. In the original workflow: Filtering of immunoSEQ junctional sequences could not match full-length read filtering. Assay: immunoSEQ multiplex PCR; the TCRdb copy retains only in-frame clones and omits some. V and J calls plus clone size are reproduced from that table; the DNA served to infer D and trimming. The sample includes approximately 100,000 clones, more than 65% seen only once; the top ten take 24%. This clone has just one count.

The material sequenced was memory CD8+ T cells sorted from blood. Subset defined: CD45RO+ cells pooled with CCR7-negative TemRA cells. This TCR came from a woman aged 25 to 45 in good health. The chain uses TRBV4-1 and TRBJ2-1; no definite D call. CDR3 in amino acids: CASEEYNEQFF. CDR3 in DNA: TGCGCCAGCGAGGAGTACAATGAGCAGTTCTTC.